Sequencing of this T cell receptor (beta chain) was carried out in a study of blood T cell repertoires in COVID-19. The wider study: The United States, Italy and Spain were the sources of the acute and convalescent COVID-19 samples. From T cells, B-cell-depleted T cells, or PBMCs came the material, which was cDNA or gDNA.

Germline V gene data show CDR1 as KGHSH and CDR2 as LQKENI. CDR3 length equals 15 residues. V trimming: 6 bases; J trimming: 5 bases; junction bases outside the gene matches: 13. TCRdb's copy holds only in-frame clones and misses some; the assay was immunoSEQ multiplex PCR. The data contain 60,000 to 70,000 clones, 80% to 90% of them singletons. V and J are TRBV18 and TRBJ2-7, with TRBD1 identical over 7 bases. The clonotype was recovered from a woman at least 80 years old with active COVID-19. The sequencing input was peripheral blood. This CDR3 reads CASSSNEGALDEQYF. CDR3 in DNA: TGTGCCAGCTCCAGTAACGAGGGGGCTCTAGACGAGCAGTACTTC.